This TCR beta chain was sequenced during a study of breast tumors, draining lymph nodes, adjacent tissues (dated by TCRdb to the mid-2010s). About the study as a whole: TCR beta repertoires were compared across tumor, adjacent nontumor tissue and axillary lymph nodes obtained from breast cancer patients. The study was designed to assess the relationships and possible T-cell exchange between tumor, surrounding tissue and draining lymph node repertoires in human breast cancer.

Sequencing took place on an Illumina HiSeq 2000. TCR beta chain libraries were generated through multiplex PCR amplification. High-throughput sequencing was used to analyze the amplified TCR beta chain products. Using fastp at Q25 and MiXCR, TCRdb reprocessed the public reads and kept productive beta chains. For every CDR3 protein sequence, its rows merge into one entry that carries the most common genes and DNA. The sample records over 60,000 distinct CDR3 sequences, 57% of which are singletons. In total, the top ten clones hold roughly a fifth of the sample. On the study overall, not on this receptor specifically: The similarity between tumor and nontumor tissue repertoires was significantly greater in luminal-like breast cancer than in basal-like breast cancer. The study presented the conclusion that tumor T cells originate in lymph nodes as consistent with a hypothesis, not as something directly demonstrated. T-cell repertoire diversity in tumors was found to be lower than in lymph nodes but higher than in nontumor tissue, and preferential V and J gene usage was observed. The data were considered consistent with the idea that most tumor T cells come from the lymph node and then expand in tumor tissue.

Note on this clonotype: Its antigen target is currently unknown. Nothing much larger sits one base from this clone, and base qualities are not available.

From the cysteine through the phenylalanine, the CDR3 covers 15 amino acids. Only the CDR3 portion is preserved as DNA: 45 bases, with reading frame beginning at the first base. Per the germline V gene (reference sequence), DFQATT is the CDR1 and SNEGSKA is the CDR2. Relative to germline, V is missing 2 bases and J is missing 7 bases, with 11 bases of the junction outside any gene match. The V and J genes are TRBV20-1 and TRBJ1-3; TRBD1 agrees with 7 junctional bases. Sequenced input: breast tumor tissue. This TCR was recovered from a female donor with breast cancer. Some clones in this sample may be carry-over from other donors' samples. The nucleotide sequence reads TGCAGTGCTAGAAAACAGGGGTACGGCTCGAACACCATATATTTT. The encoded protein is CSARKQGYGSNTIYF.